This TCR beta chain was found in a study of preoperative IRX-2 immunotherapy in early breast cancer. As for treatment: preoperative locoregional IRX-2 cytokine immunotherapy. The method was immunoSEQ multiplex PCR; TCRdb's version includes in-frame clones alone and lacks a portion of them. Among about 32,000 clones listed, roughly 87% were seen once. Germline V gene lookup returns CDR1 MDHEN and CDR2 SYDVKM. The CDR3 is 14 residues long. V dropped 3 bases and J dropped 7; count of bases not matched to a gene: 8. The receptor was derived from a human donor with breast cancer. The sample here was lymph node tissue, taken from a patient treated with IRX-2 immunotherapy. The chain employs TRBV28 and TRBJ2-7, with 8 bases aligning to TRBD2. CDR3 in DNA: TGTGCCAGCAGTTTCCGACAGCGCGGGGGGGAGCAGTACTTC. Its protein product is CASSFRQRGGEQYF.